These 14 T cell receptor beta chains were all obtained from the same sample, sequenced in a study of cytomegalovirus exposure and HLA in healthy donors. 13 Jbeta primers and 60 Vbeta primers were used for the PCR. Measured with immunoSEQ multiplex PCR; TCRdb has only the in-frame clones, and not every one. The profile shows over 150,000 clones, 80% of them singletons. The sequencing sample was made of PBMCs. These receptor sequences come from a man aged 18-30 years in good health and CMV-seropositive.

This clone appeared a few times. This rearrangement joins TRBV5-1 to TRBJ1-4, with D possibly matching TRBD1 (6 bases). Trimming pared 1 base from V and 5 bases from J, leaving 24 bases between. This CDR3 has 19 amino acids. Germline CDR1 SGHRS, CDR2 YFSETQ. CDR3 residues: CASSLTKSVRTELNEKLFF. The CDR3, as DNA: TGCGCCAGCAGCTTGACGAAGAGCGTGAGGACAGAATTAAATGAAAAACTGTTTTTT.

The J gene is TRBJ2-1, the V gene TRBV10-3; 7 bases match TRBD1. V shed 6 bases, J shed 2 bases, and the junction held 7 bases outside the gene matches. The CDR3 loop spans 15 amino acids. Germline-derived CDR1 and CDR2 are ENHRY and SYGVKD. The CDR3 DNA reads as TGTGCCATCAGCAGCGACAGGGAGACCTACAATGAGCAGTTCTTC. This encodes CAISSDRETYNEQFF.

The chain joins TRBV5-1 to TRBJ1-4; 11 nucleotides align to TRBD1. Germline loops: CDR1 SGHRS, CDR2 YFSETQ. J was trimmed by 4 bases and V by 4 bases; bases with no gene match: 3. CDR3 length: 15 amino acids. The CDR3 DNA is TGCGCCAGCAGCCCGGGGACAGGGGGTAATGAAAAACTGTTTTTT. This encodes CASSPGTGGNEKLFF.

This clone was counted a few times. The rearrangement joins TRBV4-2 to TRBJ2-5; TRBD2 aligns across 7 bases. There are 16 residues in the CDR3. J gave up 5 bases and V 0 bases, and 9 bases lay outside the gene matches. From germline, CDR1 is LGHNA and CDR2 YNFKEQ. The CDR3 spells CASSQDRGGGGETQYF. The CDR3 region has the DNA TGTGCCAGCAGCCAAGATAGGGGCGGGGGAGGGGAGACCCAGTACTTC.

This rearrangement joins TRBV5-1 to TRBJ1-3; no firm D call. The germline gives CDR1 SGHRS, CDR2 YFSETQ. The CDR3 has 14 amino acids. Trimming removed 0 bases at V and 4 bases at J, with 8 bases between. This chain's CDR3 is CASSLGQAGNTIYF. DNA for the CDR3: TGCGCCAGCAGCTTGGGACAAGCCGGAAACACCATATATTTT.

The chain links TRBV19 to TRBJ1-1; tentative D call: TRBD1 (6 bases). The CDR3 is 15 amino acids. Trimming left V 5 bases short and J 1 base short, with 14 bases between. The germline CDR1 and CDR2 sequences are LNHDA and SQIVND (reference sequence). CDR3 amino acids: CASSSQGQGNTEAFF. As DNA, the CDR3 is TGTGCCAGTAGTTCACAGGGACAAGGGAACACTGAAGCTTTCTTT.

The V and J genes are TRBV7-6 and TRBJ1-1, with D uncertain. The germline CDR1 and CDR2 sequences are SGHVS and FNYEAQ. This CDR3 contains 16 residues. Trimming removed 1 base at V and 0 bases at J, with 12 bases between. This CDR3 is CASSLDPGGLNTEAFF. The CDR3, as DNA: TGTGCCAGCAGCTTAGATCCAGGAGGGCTGAACACTGAAGCTTTCTTT.

A note on this clone: This sample includes further DNA sequences coding for the same CDR3. The chain has TRBV30 and TRBJ1-1; 7 bases map to TRBD1. V shed 2 bases, J shed 5 bases, and the junction held 5 bases outside the gene matches. Germline loops: CDR1 GTSNPN, CDR2 SVGIG (reference sequence). CDR3 length: 13 residues. In DNA form, the CDR3 reads TGTGCCTGGAGTACAGGGGTTCGGACTGAAGCTTTCTTT. Translating it yields CAWSTGVRTEAFF.

There are a few counts of this clone. The genes are TRBV11-2 and TRBJ2-1; the D gene is possibly TRBD2 (5 bases). The V and J ends lost 5 bases and 7 bases respectively, with 18 bases between them. The germline CDR1 and CDR2 sequences are SGHAT and FQNNGV. This CDR3 contains 15 residues. The CDR3 here is CASSATVLGGNEQFF. CDR3 bases: TGTGCCAGCAGCGCGACGGTCCTAGGAGGTAATGAGCAGTTCTTC.

Here the CDR3 reads CASSQVVDEKLFF. The CDR3, as DNA: TGCGCCAGCAGCCAAGTAGTGGATGAAAAACTGTTTTTT. The genes are TRBV4-1 and TRBJ1-4, with no clear D. Trimming took off 1 base at V and 6 bases at J, with 6 bases between the two ends. Germline lookup yields CDR1 MGHRA and CDR2 YSYEKL. This CDR3 region has 13 residues.

The V and J genes are TRBV2 and TRBJ1-2; TRBD1 matches at 9 bases. CDR1 is SNHLY and CDR2 is FYNNEI in the germline V gene. Trimming removed 6 bases from V and 9 bases from J; junction bases left unmatched: 8. The CDR3 totals 13 residues. Here the CDR3 DNA reads TGTGCCAGCAGCGGGGGACAGGGAAAGCGCTACACCTTC. This translates into CASSGGQGKRYTF.

Concerning this clone itself: Sequence at one end of the junction differs from germline and may be a read error. V gene TRBV5-1 combines with J gene TRBJ2-7, with 9 bases aligning to TRBD1. The V gene's germline CDR1 is SGHRS and CDR2 YFSETQ. This CDR3 spans 15 amino acids. DNA for the CDR3: TGCGCCAGTAGCTCACGGACAGGGGTACGCTACGAGCAGTACTTC. Its protein is CASSSRTGVRYEQYF. Based on the CDR3 plus reference TRBV5-1 and TRBJ2-7, the full variable domain is KAGVTQTPRYLIKTRGQQVTLSCSPISGHRSVSWYQQTPGQGLQFLFEYFSETQRNKGNFPGRFSGRQFSNSRSEMNVSTLELGDSALYLCASSSRTGVRYEQYFGPGTRLTVT.

This clone has only a few counts. Other DNA sequences of this sample code for an identical CDR3. The chain has TRBV5-1 and TRBJ2-7; TRBD2 aligns across 9 bases. The V and J ends lost 0 bases and 5 bases, in that order; junction bases with no gene match: 6. From germline, CDR1 is SGHRS and CDR2 YFSETQ. This CDR3 region has 15 residues. For the CDR3, the DNA is TGCGCCAGCAGCTTGGGGCGGGGGGGGGTGAACGAGCAGTACTTC. Translated: CASSLGRGGVNEQYF.

The chain has TRBV5-8 and TRBJ2-3; TRBD2 agrees at 7 bases. The CDR3 sequence is 16 residues long. The V gene's germline CDR1 is SGHTS and CDR2 YDEGEE. The V segment lost 1 base and the J segment 0 bases; nucleotides outside the gene matches: 5. The DNA of the CDR3 is TGTGCCAGCAGCTTGATGGGGGGGATTAGCACAGATACGCAGTATTTT. The encoded protein is CASSLMGGISTDTQYF.